The 17 T cell receptor beta chains listed next were all sequenced from one sample in a study of cytomegalovirus exposure and HLA in healthy donors (dated by TCRdb to about 2017). The library was generated by the immunoSEQ multiplex PCR assay. TCRdb took this table from immuneACCESS and kept in-frame rearrangements with V and J called. Such tables lack part of the clones; where checked against another copy, unresolved V genes explain under half of the gap, and the rest is unexplained. The sample table contains about 160,000 clones; only one count was recorded for roughly 86% of them. The ten most abundant clones make up 9% to 12% of the sample. Input material: PBMCs. These receptors were obtained from a woman in her late teens or twenties in good health and CMV-seropositive.

This chain uses TRBV11-2 with TRBJ2-7, with 8 positions matching TRBD2. The CDR3 contains 14 residues. V shed 5 bases, J shed 3 bases, and the junction held 6 bases outside the gene matches. The germline CDR1 and CDR2 sequences are SGHAT and FQNNGV. CDR3 DNA: TGTGCCAGCAGCCACGATAGCGGGGTCTACGAGCAGTACTTC. Translating it yields CASSHDSGVYEQYF. Together with reference TRBV11-2 and TRBJ2-7, the CDR3 gives the full variable domain: EAGVAQSPRYKIIEKRQSVAFWCNPISGHATLYWYQQILGQGPKLLIQFQNNGVVDDSQLPKDRFSAERLKGVDSTLKIQPAKLEDSAVYLCASSHDSGVYEQYFGPGTRLTVT.

The chain employs TRBV10-2 and TRBJ2-2; a weak D match, TRBD2 (5 bases). CDR3 length: 16 amino acids. The germline CDR1 and CDR2 sequences are WSHSY and SAAADI. V was pared by 3 bases and J by 6 bases, with 17 bases between. DNA of the CDR3: TGCGCCAGCAGTGACGGCGTCGGGAACCGGCCCGGGGAGCTGTTTTTT. This codes for CASSDGVGNRPGELFF.

V usage is TRBV11-3 and J usage is TRBJ2-6, with TRBD1 matching 10 bases. Losses at the gene ends were 5 bases for V and 2 bases for J; bases not matched to a gene: 9. Germline V lookup: CDR1 SGHNT, CDR2 YENEEA. This CDR3 is built from 18 residues. The CDR3 nucleotides read TGTGCCAGCAGCCTCCGGACAGGGGGGGATCCTGGGGCCAACGTCCTGACTTTC. Translating it yields CASSLRTGGDPGANVLTF.

V usage is TRBV25-1 and J usage is TRBJ2-7, with D unresolved. V lost 5 bases to trimming and J lost 0 bases, with 17 bases between them. The CDR3 has 16 residues. The germline gives CDR1 MGHDK, CDR2 SYGVNS. The CDR3 DNA reads TGTGCCAGCAGTCCTCACACCAGATTAAGCTCCTACGAGCAGTACTTC. It is translated as CASSPHTRLSSYEQYF.

CDR3 bases: TGTGCCAGCAGCCCCCGAGGACAGGGCGAAACTAATGAAAAACTGTTTTTT. Its translation is CASSPRGQGETNEKLFF. The chain carries TRBV7-6 and TRBJ1-4; 8 positions match TRBD1. The V gene's germline CDR1 is SGHVS and CDR2 FNYEAQ. With V trimmed by 5 bases and J by 1 base, 9 bases remained unmatched. This CDR3 has 17 residues. The full variable domain, completed using reference TRBV7-6 and TRBJ1-4, is GAGVSQSPRYKVTKRGQDVALRCDPISGHVSLYWYRQALGQGPEFLTYFNYEAQQDKSGLPNDRFSAERPEGSISTLTIQRTEQRDSAMYRCASSPRGQGETNEKLFFGSGTQLSVL.

The rearrangement uses TRBV28 and TRBJ2-3; D is undetermined. V was clipped by 4 bases and J by 0 bases, with 8 bases between them. The CDR3 has 14 residues. In germline, CDR1 is MDHEN, CDR2 SYDVKM. The CDR3 region has the DNA TGTGCCAGCAGTTCGAGTTTGAGCACAGATACGCAGTATTTT. Amino acids: CASSSSLSTDTQYF.

The V call is TRBV2, the J call TRBJ2-7; TRBD2 matches at 9 bases. Germline CDR1 and CDR2: SNHLY and FYNNEI. The ends lost 10 bases at V and 1 base at J; junction bases unmatched: 5. The CDR3 runs to 13 residues. In DNA form, the CDR3 reads TGTGCCACGAGGACTAGCGAGTCCTACGAGCAGTACTTC. It specifies CATRTSESYEQYF.

The chain is built from TRBV9 and TRBJ2-7; 11 bases map to TRBD1. This CDR3 has 14 residues. Germline V CDR1 and CDR2: SGDLS, YYNGEE. With 3 bases clipped from V and 9 bases from J, the junction kept 8 bases outside the gene matches. In nucleotides, the CDR3 is TGTGCCAGCAGCGACCGGGACAGGGGGTTTCGGCAGTACTTC. Translating gives CASSDRDRGFRQYF. Full variable domain (remainder filled in from reference TRBV9 and TRBJ2-7): DSGVTQTPKHLITATGQRVTLRCSPRSGDLSVYWYQQSLDQGLQFLIQYYNGEERAKGNILERFSAQQFPDLHSELNLSSLELGDSALYFCASSDRDRGFRQYFGPGTRLTVT.

This chain's CDR3 is CASSRNTGTTEAFF. The CDR3 coding sequence is TGTGCCAGCAGCCGTAACACAGGGACCACTGAAGCTTTCTTT. V is TRBV7-9 and J is TRBJ1-1, with a possible D match to TRBD1 (6 bases). The V end lost 5 bases, the J end lost 4 bases, and 14 bases lay between the germline ends. This CDR3 has 14 amino acids. CDR1 is SEHNR, CDR2 FQNEAQ, per germline (reference sequence).

This clone was found a few times. V and J are TRBV15 and TRBJ1-2; D not resolved. This CDR3 comprises 14 residues. Trimming stripped 0 bases from V and 4 bases from J, with 9 bases between. Germline V gene sequence: CDR1 LNHNV, CDR2 YYDKDF (reference sequence). The CDR3 nucleotides read TGTGCCACCAGCAGAGACCGAGGCAGCTATGGCTACACCTTC. Protein sequence: CATSRDRGSYGYTF.

The chain recombines TRBV13 with TRBJ2-7; 7 bases fit TRBD2. The trim removed 1 base at V and 4 bases at J, leaving 7 bases unmatched. The CDR3 totals 15 residues. Germline lookup yields CDR1 PRHDT and CDR2 FYEKMQ (reference sequence). The CDR3 protein is CASSLEGTGGYEQYF. The CDR3 coding sequence is TGTGCCAGCAGCTTAGAGGGAACGGGAGGTTACGAGCAGTACTTC.

The chain carries TRBV27 and TRBJ2-7; the match to TRBD2 covers 10 bases. Germline CDR1 MNHEY, CDR2 SMNVEV (reference sequence). With V trimmed by 5 bases and J by 12 bases, 16 bases remained unmatched. This CDR3 spans 15 amino acids. CDR3 DNA sequence: TGTGCCAGCAGTCTCTCCTCCAGCGGGAGGGCCCGGGCGTACTTC. It encodes CASSLSSSGRARAYF.

The count of this clone is one. The chain carries TRBV7-2 and TRBJ2-7, with a tentative D call TRBD2 (5 bases). The CDR3 is made up of 15 amino acids. V was pared by 1 base and J by 7 bases, with 17 bases between. The germline gives CDR1 SGHTA, CDR2 FQGNSA. CDR3 bases: TGTGCCAGCAGCTTAGAAGAGGGAGCCTCGTGGGAGCAGTACTTC. Translating it yields CASSLEEGASWEQYF. Variable domain in full (rest from reference TRBV7-2 and TRBJ2-7): GAGVSQSPSNKVTEKGKDVELRCDPISGHTALYWYRQSLGQGLEFLIYFQGNSAPDKSGLPSDRFSAERTGGSVSTLTIQRTQQEDSAVYLCASSLEEGASWEQYFGPGTRLTVT.

This clone appeared a single time. The J gene is TRBJ2-2, the V gene TRBV5-6; possible D gene TRBD1, 6 bases. CDR1 and CDR2 (germline): SGHDT, YYEEEE. There are 14 residues in the CDR3. Deletions cut 4 bases from V and 4 bases from J, with 11 bases between. The CDR3 spells CASSLLQGTGELFF. The CDR3 DNA reads TGTGCCAGCAGCCTCTTACAGGGCACCGGGGAGCTGTTTTTT.

V gene TRBV6-6 combines with J gene TRBJ1-1; maybe TRBD1 (5 bases). The CDR3 is 13 amino acids. Germline CDR1 and CDR2: MNHNY and SVGAGI (reference sequence). The germline V and J ends were trimmed by 7 bases and 2 bases, with 11 bases remaining between them. CDR3 amino acids: CASTQGQNTEAFF. DNA for the CDR3: TGTGCCAGCACCCAGGGCCAAAACACTGAAGCTTTCTTT.

This clone was seen a handful of times. The chain carries TRBV27 and TRBJ2-7; 9 bases agree with TRBD1. CDR1 is MNHEY, CDR2 SMNVEV, per germline (reference sequence). Germline trimming cut 0 bases from V and 4 bases from J; bases unmatched to any gene: 1. This CDR3 is 14 amino acids long. The CDR3: CASSLSDRGYEQYF. The CDR3 coding sequence is TGTGCCAGCAGTTTATCCGACAGGGGGTACGAGCAGTACTTC.

The chain combines TRBV11-3 with TRBJ1-5; D gene ambiguous. The CDR3 has 13 residues. V lost 5 bases and J lost 5, with 10 bases in between. Per the germline V gene, CDR1 is SGHNT and CDR2 is YENEEA. The CDR3 loop is CASSLNSYQPQHF. The CDR3 DNA sequence: TGTGCCAGCAGCCTCAACAGTTATCAGCCCCAGCATTTT.